These 10 T cell receptor beta chains came from one sample sequenced in a study of T cells after yellow fever vaccination. Each CDR3 protein is one row after TCRdb ran MiXCR on the 5' RACE reads. The sample has 25,000 or so distinct CDR3 sequences, 4% to 5% seen once. The sequences come from PBMCs, either bulk or a sorted T-cell subset (CD4+, CD8+, memory, or dextramer-sorted; not recorded which), collected on the day of the yellow fever booster vaccination. These receptors were collected from a man aged 18-30 years who received the YFV17D yellow fever vaccine.

This clonotype was counted many times. The genes are TRBV7-2 and TRBJ2-7; no reliable D call. This CDR3 comprises 14 residues. CDR1 is SGHTA and CDR2 is FQGNSA in the germline V gene. V was trimmed by 5 bases and J by 3 bases, leaving 14 bases between them. The CDR3, as DNA: TGTGCCAGCAGCAACAATGGGGTCGGCTACGAGCAGTACTTC. Translation gives CASSNNGVGYEQYF.

By share of the sample, this clonotype is large. The V and J genes are TRBV6-4 and TRBJ2-1, with 10 nucleotides matching TRBD2. V was pared by 4 bases and J by 2 bases, with 2 bases of the junction left unmatched. The CDR3 is made up of 15 amino acids. The germline V gene encodes CDR1 MRHNA and CDR2 SNTAGT. The CDR3 nucleotides are TGTGCCAGCAGTGGGACTAGCGGAACCTACAATGAGCAGTTCTTC. Translating gives CASSGTSGTYNEQFF.

By share, this clonotype counts as medium-sized. V gene TRBV15 combines with J gene TRBJ2-3; 14 nucleotides agree with TRBD2. The V segment lost 3 bases and the J segment 4 bases; nucleotides outside the gene matches: 0. The CDR3 is 15 residues long. In germline, CDR1 is LNHNV, CDR2 YYDKDF (reference sequence). The DNA of the CDR3 is TGTGCCACCAGCAGGACTAGCGGGGGGGCAGATACGCAGTATTTT. This codes for CATSRTSGGADTQYF.

This clonotype has just a few counts. The chain is built from TRBV18 and TRBJ2-7; D could derive from TRBD1 or TRBD2 (5 bases each). The CDR3 has 13 residues. The V gene's germline CDR1 is KGHSH and CDR2 LQKENI. Deletions cut 3 bases from V and 9 bases from J, with 15 bases between. Here the CDR3 DNA reads TGTGCCAGCTCACCTTCGGACACCCGGGGGCAGTACTTC. It is translated as CASSPSDTRGQYF.

The chain uses TRBV5-4 and TRBJ2-5; a possible D gene is TRBD2 (7 bases). The CDR3 loop spans 15 amino acids. Between the trimmed V and J ends, which lost 0 bases and 7 bases, there was a span of 16 bases. Germline CDR1 reads SGHNT; CDR2 reads YYREEE (reference sequence). In DNA, the CDR3 is TGTGCCAGCAGCTTGGCCGGGGCAGGGGAGGGGACCCAGTACTTC. It translates to CASSLAGAGEGTQYF.

This clonotype was detected many times. The CDR3 sequence is CSARDSTSTDTQYF. In nucleotides, the CDR3 is TGCAGTGCTAGAGATTCCACTAGCACAGATACGCAGTATTTT. This sequence joins TRBV20-1 and TRBJ2-3, with unresolved D. The CDR3 consists of 14 residues. Germline V gene data show CDR1 as DFQATT and CDR2 as SNEGSKA (reference sequence). V lost 0 bases to trimming and J lost 0 bases, with 7 bases between them.

The rearrangement links TRBV10-2 to TRBJ2-7, with D perhaps assigned TRBD1 or TRBD2 (5 bases each). The CDR3 extends over 14 amino acids. V was trimmed by 1 base and J by 3 bases, leaving 10 bases between them. Looked up from germline, CDR1 is WSHSY and CDR2 is SAAADI. The CDR3 sequence: CASSEWDPLYEQYF. CDR3 coding DNA: TGCGCCAGCAGTGAGTGGGACCCACTCTACGAGCAGTACTTC.

This clonotype was detected ten times or more. The V and J genes are TRBV7-9 and TRBJ2-3; 15 bases match TRBD2. Germline assignment: CDR1 SEHNR and CDR2 FQNEAQ (reference sequence). The length of the CDR3 is 14 residues. Losses at the gene ends were 5 bases for V and 8 bases for J; bases not matched to a gene: 2. The CDR3 here is CASSRTSGGVTQYF. The CDR3 coding sequence is TGTGCCAGCAGCAGGACTAGCGGGGGGGTTACGCAGTATTTT.

In its sample, this clonotype was seen many times. This rearrangement joins TRBV5-5 to TRBJ1-1; no definite D call. The CDR3 sequence is 16 residues long. Germline V gene sequence: CDR1 SGHKS, CDR2 YYEKEE (reference sequence). Trimming pared 3 bases from V and 2 bases from J, leaving 17 bases between. CDR3 region: CASSSVPRVGNTEAFF. CDR3 nucleotides: TGTGCCAGCAGCTCGGTCCCTAGGGTGGGTAACACTGAAGCTTTCTTT.

This clonotype was seen at least ten times. The V gene is TRBV20-1, the J gene TRBJ2-3; 10 bases are a match to TRBD2. Germline CDR1 reads DFQATT; CDR2 reads SNEGSKA (reference sequence). The CDR3 spans 16 residues. Trimming took 3 bases from V and 4 from J; bases not matched to a gene: 10. CDR3 sequence (DNA): TGCAGTGCTAGTCCCTTACTAGCGGGGACCCCAGATACGCAGTATTTT. This sequence encodes CSASPLLAGTPDTQYF.